Shown below are 26 T cell receptor beta chains from a single sample sequenced in a study of T cell responses to AZD1222 COVID-19 vaccine. Using immunoSEQ multiplex PCR, the repertoire was profiled, and TCRdb retains in-frame clones only, with some absent. The table records about 120,000 clones, about 88% of them present only once. Source: peripheral blood, taken on day 0 of AZD1222 vaccination. The origin of the receptors is an adult in good health.

CDR3 coding DNA: TGTGCCAGCAGTGAACCAGGGACCTACGAGCAGTACTTC. This encodes CASSEPGTYEQYF. This chain uses TRBV25-1 with TRBJ2-7; possibly TRBD1 for D (5 bases). CDR1 MGHDK and CDR2 SYGVNS come from the germline V gene. Deletions cut 2 bases from V and 2 bases from J, with 7 bases between. The CDR3 sequence is 13 residues long.

The chain links TRBV11-2 to TRBJ1-1; the D gene is possibly TRBD1 (5 bases). Germline V gives CDR1 SGHAT, CDR2 FQNNGV. The CDR3 is made up of 14 amino acids. V shed 9 bases and J shed 1 base, with 15 bases lying between them. CDR3: CASRPGYRNTEAFF. The CDR3 DNA reads TGTGCCAGTCGACCAGGGTATAGGAACACTGAAGCTTTCTTT.

The chain employs TRBV7-3 and TRBJ1-1; weak D call: TRBD1 (6 bases). Germline-derived CDR1 and CDR2 are SGHTA and FQGTGA. There are 16 residues in the CDR3. Trimming stripped 5 bases from V and 0 bases from J, with 16 bases between. The CDR3 nucleotides read TGTGCCAGCAGCCCGAAACCTAGACAGGTGAACACTGAAGCTTTCTTT. Protein sequence: CASSPKPRQVNTEAFF.

V is TRBV5-6 and J is TRBJ2-6; D is uncertain. CDR3 length: 13 residues. The V end was cut by 2 bases, the J end by 2 bases, with 2 bases between. Germline-derived CDR1 and CDR2 are SGHDT and YYEEEE. The CDR3, as DNA: TGTGCCAGCAGCTTACCTGGGGCCAACGTCCTGACTTTC. Residues: CASSLPGANVLTF.

The gene calls are TRBV27 and TRBJ2-7; 7 bases are a match to TRBD1. This CDR3 is 14 amino acids long. Germline CDR1 MNHEY, CDR2 SMNVEV (reference sequence). Unmatched junction bases numbered 2, after V lost 2 bases and J lost 1 base. CDR3 nucleotides: TGTGCCAGCAGTTTAAAGGGACAGTCCTACGAGCAGTACTTC. Translating it yields CASSLKGQSYEQYF.

The V gene is TRBV7-2, the J gene TRBJ1-4, with a weak D call TRBD1 (5 bases). V lost 5 bases, J lost 10 bases, and 17 bases lay in between. The CDR3 spans 14 residues. Germline V gene sequence: CDR1 SGHTA, CDR2 FQGNSA. CDR3 in amino acids: CASSPGTILGKLFF. The CDR3 DNA is TGTGCCAGCAGCCCAGGGACGATTCTGGGAAAACTGTTTTTT.

The chain links TRBV2 to TRBJ2-7; D might be TRBD2 (6 bases). Germline V CDR1 and CDR2: SNHLY, FYNNEI. CDR3 length equals 13 residues. Trimming removed 2 bases at V and 6 bases at J, with 11 bases between. The chain's CDR3 is CASSELREREQYF. The CDR3 coding sequence is TGTGCCAGCAGTGAATTACGGGAGCGCGAGCAGTACTTC.

The genes are TRBV15 and TRBJ1-6; 8 positions match TRBD1. V lost 3 bases to trimming and J lost 8 bases; unmatched junction nucleotides: 6. Germline-derived CDR1 and CDR2 are LNHNV and YYDKDF (reference sequence). The CDR3 contains 15 residues. This CDR3 is CATSRDRDFYSPLHF. In nucleotides, the CDR3 is TGTGCCACCAGCAGGGACAGGGATTTTTATTCACCCCTCCACTTT. The full variable domain, completed using reference TRBV15 and TRBJ1-6, is DAMVIQNPRYQVTQFGKPVTLSCSQTLNHNVMYWYQQKSSQAPKLLFHYYDKDFNNEADTPDNFQSRRPNTSFCFLDIRSPGLGDTAMYLCATSRDRDFYSPLHFGNGTRLTVT.

The chain couples TRBV23-1 to TRBJ1-6; no reliable D call. TRBV23-1 qualifies as an ORF whose function is uncertain. The CDR3 covers 14 residues. The V gene lost 2 bases and the J gene lost 10 bases, with 12 bases spanning the gap. The CDR3 coding sequence is TGCGCCAGCAGTCAAGGCGCAGTAGAGTCACCCCTCCACTTT. Translation: CASSQGAVESPLHF.

V and J are TRBV5-6 and TRBJ2-1, with D perhaps TRBD2 (5 bases). This CDR3 comprises 12 residues. The germline V gene has CDR1 SGHDT and CDR2 YYEEEE. V lost 4 bases to trimming and J lost 10 bases, with 12 bases between them. The CDR3 nucleotides are TGTGCCAGCAGCCCAGAGGGAAGAGAGCAGTTCTTC. Amino acids: CASSPEGREQFF.

This clone was seen once. The chain recombines TRBV29-1 with TRBJ1-1; D remains unclear. The germline V gene encodes CDR1 SQVTM and CDR2 ANQGSEA. The CDR3 has 11 amino acids. The V and J ends lost 1 base and 4 bases respectively, with 4 bases between them. The CDR3 DNA follows: TGCAGCGTTGAAGGGGCCACTGAAGCTTTCTTT. It codes for CSVEGATEAFF.

J is TRBJ1-1 and V is TRBV5-1, with D perhaps matching TRBD1 (5 bases). Trimming took 4 bases from V and 2 from J, leaving 15 bases between them. CDR1 is SGHRS and CDR2 is YFSETQ in the germline V gene. CDR3 length: 15 residues. The CDR3 sequence: CASSTNGAPNTEAFF. As DNA, the CDR3 is TGCGCCAGCAGCACCAACGGGGCCCCCAACACTGAAGCTTTCTTT.

This clone was counted between two and nine times. V gene TRBV29-1 combines with J gene TRBJ2-3; TRBD2 matches 16 bases. Germline V gene lookup returns CDR1 SQVTM and CDR2 ANQGSEA. The V segment lost 6 bases and the J segment 4 bases; nucleotides outside the gene matches: 4. The CDR3 is 15 residues long. CDR3 coding DNA: TGCAGCGTCTCCGGGACTAGCGGGAGGGCAGATACGCAGTATTTT. Protein: CSVSGTSGRADTQYF.

The chain links TRBV18 to TRBJ1-5, with D possibly being TRBD1 (6 bases). The germline V gene encodes CDR1 KGHSH and CDR2 LQKENI. The CDR3 totals 16 residues. Trimming pared 0 bases from V and 4 bases from J, leaving 13 bases between. The CDR3: CASSPPSGARNQPQHF. The CDR3 nucleotides read TGTGCCAGCTCACCACCTTCAGGGGCGCGTAATCAGCCCCAGCATTTT.

The CDR3 nucleotides are TGTGCCAGCAGCACCCCTGGACAAGGGAGGAACACTGAAGCTTTCTTT. Protein: CASSTPGQGRNTEAFF. The rearrangement joins TRBV28 to TRBJ1-1; a possible D gene is TRBD1 (5 bases). This CDR3 region has 16 residues. V lost 6 bases, J lost 1 base, and 18 bases lay in between. Germline-derived CDR1 and CDR2 are MDHEN and SYDVKM.

The chain recombines TRBV19 with TRBJ1-5; 10 bases line up with TRBD1. This CDR3 region has 16 residues. The V and J ends lost 1 base and 5 bases, in that order; junction bases with no gene match: 5. CDR1 and CDR2 from the germline V gene are LNHDA and SQIVND (reference sequence). CDR3 in DNA: TGTGCCAGTAGTATAGGGACAGGGGGATATTATCAGCCCCAGCATTTT. Protein product: CASSIGTGGYYQPQHF. The full variable domain, rest sourced from reference TRBV19 and TRBJ1-5, is DGGITQSPKYLFRKEGQNVTLSCEQNLNHDAMYWYRQDPGQGLRLIYYSQIVNDFQKGDIAEGYSVSREKKESFPLTVTSAQKNPTAFYLCASSIGTGGYYQPQHFGDGTRLSIL.

The chain couples TRBV6-5 to TRBJ1-2, with a tentative D call TRBD1 (5 bases). The CDR3 is 12 residues long. V dropped 8 bases and J dropped 3 bases, with 10 bases sitting between them. Germline assignment: CDR1 MNHEY and CDR2 SVGAGI. The CDR3 reads CASLGVHYGYTF. The DNA for the CDR3 is TGTGCCAGCTTGGGGGTACACTATGGCTACACCTTC.

V usage is TRBV4-1 and J usage is TRBJ2-7; 13 bases fit TRBD2. The junction had 13 bases not matched to a gene; V was cut back by 0 bases and J by 5 bases. This CDR3 has 19 residues. The germline V gene encodes CDR1 MGHRA and CDR2 YSYEKL. CDR3 nucleotide sequence: TGCGCCAGCAGCCAAGATAGGCAGGGGACTAGCGGGATTGAGGACGAGCAGTACTTC. Translation: CASSQDRQGTSGIEDEQYF.

CDR3: CASSQTASNTGELFF. As DNA, the CDR3 is TGTGCCAGCAGCCAGACAGCATCGAACACCGGGGAGCTGTTTTTT. The chain employs TRBV14 and TRBJ2-2; maybe TRBD1 (5 bases). V was clipped by 3 bases and J by 0 bases, with 8 bases between them. The CDR3 is made up of 15 amino acids. The germline V gene encodes CDR1 SGHDN and CDR2 FVKESK.

This chain connects TRBV28 to TRBJ2-7, with D perhaps matching TRBD2 (6 bases). The V end was cut by 9 bases, the J end by 0 bases, with 12 bases between. The CDR3 extends over 13 amino acids. The V gene's germline CDR1 is MDHEN and CDR2 SYDVKM. CDR3 coding DNA: TGTGCCAGTGGAGGGCTTAGCTCCTACGAGCAGTACTTC. This sequence encodes CASGGLSSYEQYF.

The CDR3 reads CASSTGTGSATQYF. CDR3 in DNA: TGTGCCAGCTCAACCGGGACAGGGTCCGCGACCCAGTACTTC. The rearrangement links TRBV18 to TRBJ2-5; 9 positions agree with TRBD1. With V trimmed by 5 bases and J by 7 bases, 8 bases remained unmatched. In germline, CDR1 is KGHSH, CDR2 LQKENI. The CDR3 is made up of 14 amino acids.

The chain uses TRBV28 and TRBJ2-7, with D uncertain. The V gene's germline CDR1 is MDHEN and CDR2 SYDVKM. The CDR3 has 13 residues. The V and J ends lost 5 bases and 3 bases respectively, with 11 bases between them. The DNA for the CDR3 is TGTGCCAGCAGTCAAGACACGTACTACGAGCAGTACTTC. This translates into CASSQDTYYEQYF. The whole variable domain, remainder taken from reference TRBV28 and TRBJ2-7, is DVKVTQSSRYLVKRTGEKVFLECVQDMDHENMFWYRQDPGLGLRLIYFSYDVKMKEKGDIPEGYSVSREKKERFSLILESASTNQTSMYLCASSQDTYYEQYFGPGTRLTVT.

J is TRBJ2-7 and V is TRBV11-1, with no clear D. Germline assignment: CDR1 SGHAT and CDR2 FQDESV (reference sequence). The V gene lost 3 bases and the J gene lost 0 bases, with 9 bases spanning the gap. The CDR3 spans 14 residues. CDR3 sequence (DNA): TGTGCCAGCAGCTTTGAACAGAGCTCCTACGAGCAGTACTTC. It specifies CASSFEQSSYEQYF.

The rearrangement links TRBV4-2 to TRBJ1-2; 7 nucleotides align to TRBD1. Trimming at V came to 1 base and at J to 4 bases, leaving 9 bases not matched to a gene. Germline assignment: CDR1 LGHNA and CDR2 YNFKEQ. The CDR3 totals 16 residues. The chain's CDR3 is CASSQVGLQGGYGYTF. The CDR3, as DNA: TGTGCCAGCAGCCAAGTAGGGTTGCAGGGGGGCTATGGCTACACCTTC.

V gene TRBV12-5 combines with J gene TRBJ1-6; 12 positions match TRBD1. The V gene's germline CDR1 is LGHNT and CDR2 FRNRAP. The CDR3 is 19 amino acids. V lost 6 bases, J lost 7 bases, and 16 bases stayed unmatched. CDR3 residues: CASGPIRDRGRSSNSPLHF. The CDR3 DNA reads TGTGCTAGTGGCCCCATCCGGGACAGGGGGCGATCGTCAAATTCACCCCTCCACTTT.

This clone was seen once. CDR3 coding DNA: TGTGCCAGCAGTTCCGGGACAGGGAACGGAGAACTGTTTTTT. This translates into CASSSGTGNGELFF. The chain carries TRBV28 and TRBJ1-4; 9 bases agree with TRBD1. The V segment lost 4 bases and the J segment 12 bases; nucleotides outside the gene matches: 9. The CDR3 is 14 residues long. The germline CDR1 and CDR2 sequences are MDHEN and SYDVKM. Full variable domain (missing parts from reference TRBV28 and TRBJ1-4): DVKVTQSSRYLVKRTGEKVFLECVQDMDHENMFWYRQDPGLGLRLIYFSYDVKMKEKGDIPEGYSVSREKKERFSLILESASTNQTSMYLCASSSGTGNGELFFGSGTQLSVL.